Below, 2 T cell receptor beta chains from the same sample are listed, as sequenced in a study of blood T cell repertoires in COVID-19. Using immunoSEQ multiplex PCR, the repertoire was profiled, and TCRdb retains in-frame clones only, with some absent. The data show about 270,000 clones, around 86% seen once. The sample consisted of peripheral blood. The receptors here all came from a man in his forties with active or convalescent COVID-19.

The CDR3, as DNA: TGTGCCAGCAGCGTGGCAGGACAGGAATACAATGAGCAGTTCTTC. This codes for CASSVAGQEYNEQFF. This chain joins TRBV9 and TRBJ2-1, with 7 bases identical to TRBD1. V shed 2 bases, J shed 4 bases, and the junction held 6 bases outside the gene matches. Per germline, CDR1 SGDLS and CDR2 YYNGEE. This CDR3 has 15 amino acids.

V is TRBV20-1 and J is TRBJ2-5; D is undetermined. The germline V gene encodes CDR1 DFQATT and CDR2 SNEGSKA (reference sequence). This CDR3 is 10 amino acids long. V dropped 6 bases and J dropped 7 bases, with 9 bases sitting between them. The CDR3 coding sequence is TGCAGTGCGGAGCTTGGGACCCAGTACTTC. As protein: CSAELGTQYF.